Sequencing of this T cell receptor beta chain was carried out in a study of cytomegalovirus exposure and HLA in healthy donors. Study outcomes and limitations: Across donors, most TCRs were seen rarely, yet some public ones were widespread. Testing in vitro showed a few CMV-associated chains specific for CMV antigens.

Sequenced by immunoSEQ multiplex PCR; TCRdb stores in-frame clones only, minus some. The data contain 300,000 to 400,000 clones, roughly 90% of them singletons. Separation from the roughly 670-subject first cohort characterized the roughly 120-subject validation cohort, to which the donors belonged. The CDR3 is made up of 14 amino acids. V lost 9 bases to trimming and J lost 0 bases; unmatched junction nucleotides: 6. Germline V CDR1 and CDR2: MRHNA, SNTAGT. Turning to this clone: Its antigen is currently unknown.

This chain connects TRBV6-4 to TRBJ2-3, with 7 positions matching TRBD2. The sequence derives from a woman between 18 and 30 years old in good health and CMV-seronegative. Material: PBMCs. CDR3 in amino acids: CASASGLSTDTQYF. The CDR3 coding sequence is TGTGCCAGTGCTAGCGGTCTAAGCACAGATACGCAGTATTTT.